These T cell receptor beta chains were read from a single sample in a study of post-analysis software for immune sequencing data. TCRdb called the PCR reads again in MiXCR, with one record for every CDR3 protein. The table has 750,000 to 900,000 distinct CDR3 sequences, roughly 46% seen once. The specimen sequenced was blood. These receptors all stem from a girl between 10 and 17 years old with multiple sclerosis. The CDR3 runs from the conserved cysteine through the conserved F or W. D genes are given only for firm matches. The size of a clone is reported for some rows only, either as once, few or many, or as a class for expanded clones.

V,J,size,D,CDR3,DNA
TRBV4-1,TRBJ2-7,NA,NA,CASSSADEQYF,TGCGCCAGCAGCAGTGCCGACGAGCAGTACTTC
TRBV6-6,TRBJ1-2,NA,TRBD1,CASSSPDRGGGYGYTF,TGTGCCAGCAGTTCTCCCGACAGGGGAGGGGGCTATGGCTACACCTTC
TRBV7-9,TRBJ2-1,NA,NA,CASSPPGPKVFEQFF,TGTGCCAGCAGCCCGCCGGGACCGAAGGTATTTGAGCAGTTCTTC
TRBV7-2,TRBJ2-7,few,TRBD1,CASSWVQGVNHEQYF,TGTGCCAGCAGCTGGGTACAGGGGGTCAACCACGAGCAGTACTTC
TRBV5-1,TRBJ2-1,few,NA,CASSPSGTSSYNEQFF,TGCGCCAGCAGCCCGTCCGGGACTTCCTCCTACAATGAGCAGTTCTTC
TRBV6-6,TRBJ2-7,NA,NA,CASSFREWLNEQYF,TGTGCCAGCAGTTTCAGGGAGTGGCTGAACGAGCAGTACTTC
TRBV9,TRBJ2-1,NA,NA,CASSVETGPTHEQFF,TGTGCCAGCAGCGTAGAGACGGGACCCACCCATGAGCAGTTCTTC
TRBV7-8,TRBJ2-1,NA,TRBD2,CASSLGDLAGPYNEQFF,TGTGCCAGCAGCTTAGGTGACTTAGCGGGACCGTACAATGAGCAGTTCTTC
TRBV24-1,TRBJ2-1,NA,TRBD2,CATSDLKREGLEQFF,TGTGCCACCAGTGATTTGAAGCGGGAGGGGCTTGAGCAGTTCTTC
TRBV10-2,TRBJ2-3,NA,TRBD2,CATEWGLAGRGDTQYF,TGCGCCACCGAATGGGGACTAGCGGGAAGAGGAGATACGCAGTATTTT
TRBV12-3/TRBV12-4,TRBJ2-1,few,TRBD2,CASSNGLASYNEQFF,TGTGCCAGCAGCAATGGACTAGCCTCCTACAATGAGCAGTTCTTC